This TCR beta chain was captured by sequencing in a study of T cell responses to AZD1222 COVID-19 vaccine. Measured with immunoSEQ multiplex PCR; TCRdb has only the in-frame clones, and not every one. The sample consists of some 92,000 clones, under 95% of them appearing once. Study-level results: AZD1222 recipients seropositive at baseline numbered only 5 to 7. Possibly, clonal diversity was underestimated; donors were largely white British and included more females.

Per germline, CDR1 MNHEY and CDR2 SVGAGI. Trimming cost V 5 bases and J 7 bases; bases outside gene matches: 8. There are 14 residues in the CDR3. Turning to this clone: Its antigen is unknown.

The V gene is TRBV6-5, the J gene TRBJ1-5; 7 bases are a match to TRBD1. The sample was peripheral blood, taken on day 0 of MenACWY control vaccination. The receptor comes from an adult in good health. CDR3 DNA: TGTGCCAGCAGTCTAGACAGGGTGGCCCAGCCCCAGCATTTT. Its translation: CASSLDRVAQPQHF.